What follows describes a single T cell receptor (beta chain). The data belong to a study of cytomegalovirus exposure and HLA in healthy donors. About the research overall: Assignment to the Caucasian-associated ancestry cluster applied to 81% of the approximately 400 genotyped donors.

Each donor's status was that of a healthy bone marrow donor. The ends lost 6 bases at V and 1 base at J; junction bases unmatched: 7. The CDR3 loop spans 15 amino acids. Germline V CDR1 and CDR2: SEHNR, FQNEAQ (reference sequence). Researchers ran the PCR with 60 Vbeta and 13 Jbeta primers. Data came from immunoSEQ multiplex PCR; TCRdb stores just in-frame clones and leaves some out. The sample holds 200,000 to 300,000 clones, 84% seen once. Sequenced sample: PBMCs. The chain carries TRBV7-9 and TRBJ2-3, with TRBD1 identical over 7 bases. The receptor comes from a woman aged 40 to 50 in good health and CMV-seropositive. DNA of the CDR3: TGTGCCAGCAGTCCACAGGGGCCTCGCACAGATACGCAGTATTTT. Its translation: CASSPQGPRTDTQYF.